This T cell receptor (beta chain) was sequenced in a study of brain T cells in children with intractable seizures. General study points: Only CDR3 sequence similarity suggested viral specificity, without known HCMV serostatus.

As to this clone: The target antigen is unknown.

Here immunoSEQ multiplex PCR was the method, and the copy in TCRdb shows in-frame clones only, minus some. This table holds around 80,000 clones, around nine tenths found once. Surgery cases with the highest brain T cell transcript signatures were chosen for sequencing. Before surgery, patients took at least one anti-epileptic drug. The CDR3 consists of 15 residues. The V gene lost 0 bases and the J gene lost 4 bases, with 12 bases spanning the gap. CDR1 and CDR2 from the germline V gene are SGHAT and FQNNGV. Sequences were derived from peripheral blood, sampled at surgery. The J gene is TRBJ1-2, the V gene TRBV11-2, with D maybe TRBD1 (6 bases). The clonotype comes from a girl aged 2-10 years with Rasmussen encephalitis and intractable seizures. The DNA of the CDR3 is TGTGCCAGCAGCTTAGATCCCGACAGGCCCTATGGCTACACCTTC. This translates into CASSLDPDRPYGYTF. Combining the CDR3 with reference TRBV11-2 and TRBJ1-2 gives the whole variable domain EAGVAQSPRYKIIEKRQSVAFWCNPISGHATLYWYQQILGQGPKLLIQFQNNGVVDDSQLPKDRFSAERLKGVDSTLKIQPAKLEDSAVYLCASSLDPDRPYGYTFGSGTRLTVV.